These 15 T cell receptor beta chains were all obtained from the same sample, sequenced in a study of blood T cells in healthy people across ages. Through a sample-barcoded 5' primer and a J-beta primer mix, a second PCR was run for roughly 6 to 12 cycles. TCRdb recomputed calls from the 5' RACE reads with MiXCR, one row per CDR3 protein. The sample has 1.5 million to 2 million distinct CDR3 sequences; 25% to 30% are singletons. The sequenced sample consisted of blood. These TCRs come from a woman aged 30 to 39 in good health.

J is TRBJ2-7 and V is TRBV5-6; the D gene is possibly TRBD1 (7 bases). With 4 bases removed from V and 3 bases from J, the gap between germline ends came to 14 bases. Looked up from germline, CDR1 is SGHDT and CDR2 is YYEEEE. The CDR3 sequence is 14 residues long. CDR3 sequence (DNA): TGTGCCAGCAGCACGGTCCAGGGGGGCTACGAGCAGTACTTC. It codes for CASSTVQGGYEQYF. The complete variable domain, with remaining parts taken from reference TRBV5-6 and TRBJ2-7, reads DAGVTQSPTHLIKTRGQQVTLRCSPKSGHDTVSWYQQALGQGPQFIFQYYEEEERQRGNFPDRFSGHQFPNYSSELNVNALLLGDSALYLCASSTVQGGYEQYFGPGTRLTVT.

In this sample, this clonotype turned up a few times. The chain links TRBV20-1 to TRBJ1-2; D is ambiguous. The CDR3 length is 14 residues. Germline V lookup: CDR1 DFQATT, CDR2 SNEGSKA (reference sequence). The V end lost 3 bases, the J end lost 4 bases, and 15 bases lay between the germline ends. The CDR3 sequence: CSASHSEMGYGYTF. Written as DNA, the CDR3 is TGCAGTGCTAGCCATTCAGAAATGGGCTATGGCTACACCTTC.

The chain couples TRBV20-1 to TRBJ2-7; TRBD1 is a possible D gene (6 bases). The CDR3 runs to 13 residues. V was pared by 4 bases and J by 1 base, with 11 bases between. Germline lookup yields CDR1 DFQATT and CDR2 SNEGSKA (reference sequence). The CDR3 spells CSAKTGISYEQYF. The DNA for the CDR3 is TGCAGTGCTAAGACAGGAATATCCTACGAGCAGTACTTC.

The DNA for the CDR3 is TGTGCCTGGACCACGACGGAAAAACTGTTTTTT. Its protein is CAWTTTEKLFF. V and J are TRBV30 and TRBJ1-4; no clear D gene. Trimming took 4 bases from V and 8 from J, leaving 8 bases between them. The CDR3 loop spans 11 amino acids. CDR1 GTSNPN and CDR2 SVGIG come from the germline V gene (reference sequence).

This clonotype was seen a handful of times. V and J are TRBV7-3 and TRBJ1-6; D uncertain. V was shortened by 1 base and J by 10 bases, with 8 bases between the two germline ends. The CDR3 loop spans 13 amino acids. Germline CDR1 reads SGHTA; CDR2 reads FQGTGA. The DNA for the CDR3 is TGTGCCAGCAGCTTAAGTTTGTCCTCACCCCTCCACTTT. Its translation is CASSLSLSSPLHF.

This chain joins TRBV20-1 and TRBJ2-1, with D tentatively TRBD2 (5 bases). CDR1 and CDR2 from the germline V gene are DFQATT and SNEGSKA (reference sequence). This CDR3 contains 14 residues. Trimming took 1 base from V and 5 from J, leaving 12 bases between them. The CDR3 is CSARVVSGHNEQFF. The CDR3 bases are TGCAGTGCTAGAGTAGTAAGCGGACACAATGAGCAGTTCTTC.

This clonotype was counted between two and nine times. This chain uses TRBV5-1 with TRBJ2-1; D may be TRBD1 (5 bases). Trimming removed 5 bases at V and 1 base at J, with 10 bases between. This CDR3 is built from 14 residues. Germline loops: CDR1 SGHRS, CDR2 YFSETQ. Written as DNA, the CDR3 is TGCGCCAGCAGTGTCAGGGAATCCTACAATGAGCAGTTCTTC. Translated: CASSVRESYNEQFF.

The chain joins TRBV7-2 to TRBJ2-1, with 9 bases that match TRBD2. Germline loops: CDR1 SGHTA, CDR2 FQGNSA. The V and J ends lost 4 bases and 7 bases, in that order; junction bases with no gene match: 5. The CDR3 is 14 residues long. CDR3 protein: CASSWAGGLNEQFF. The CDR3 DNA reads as TGTGCCAGCAGCTGGGCGGGGGGGTTGAATGAGCAGTTCTTC.

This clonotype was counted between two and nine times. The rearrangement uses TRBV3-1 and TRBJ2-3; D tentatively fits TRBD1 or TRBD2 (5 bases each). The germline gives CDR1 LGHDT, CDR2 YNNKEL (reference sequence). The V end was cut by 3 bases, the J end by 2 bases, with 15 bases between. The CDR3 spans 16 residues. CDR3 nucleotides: TGTGCCAGCAGCCATCTTATACCGGGGCTCACAGATACGCAGTATTTT. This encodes CASSHLIPGLTDTQYF.

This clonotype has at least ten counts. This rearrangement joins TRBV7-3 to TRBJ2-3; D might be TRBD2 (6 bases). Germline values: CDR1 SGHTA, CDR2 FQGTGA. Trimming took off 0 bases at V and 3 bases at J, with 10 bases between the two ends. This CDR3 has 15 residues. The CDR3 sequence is CASSLTTSQTDTQYF. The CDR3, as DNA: TGTGCCAGCAGCTTAACGACTAGTCAAACAGATACGCAGTATTTT.

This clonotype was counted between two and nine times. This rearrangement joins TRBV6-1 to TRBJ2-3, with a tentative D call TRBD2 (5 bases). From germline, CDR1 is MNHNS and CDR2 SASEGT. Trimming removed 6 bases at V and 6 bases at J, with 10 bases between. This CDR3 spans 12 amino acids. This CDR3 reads CASREVADTQYF. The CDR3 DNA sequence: TGTGCCAGCAGGGAGGTGGCGGATACGCAGTATTTT.

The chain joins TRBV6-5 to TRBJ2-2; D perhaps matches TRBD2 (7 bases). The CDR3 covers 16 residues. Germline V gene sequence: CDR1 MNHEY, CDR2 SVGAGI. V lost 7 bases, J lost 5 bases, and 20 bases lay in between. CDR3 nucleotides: TGTGCCAGCACCTTACGGGGGGCTAGTTTTACCGGGGAGCTGTTTTTT. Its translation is CASTLRGASFTGELFF.

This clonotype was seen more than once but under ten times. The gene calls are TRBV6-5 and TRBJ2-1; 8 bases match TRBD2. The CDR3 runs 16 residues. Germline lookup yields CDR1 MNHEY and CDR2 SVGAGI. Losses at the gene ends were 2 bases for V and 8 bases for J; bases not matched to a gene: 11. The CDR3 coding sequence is TGTGCCAGCAGTTACAATGCCGGGACTAGATTGTATGAGCAGTTCTTC. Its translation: CASSYNAGTRLYEQFF.

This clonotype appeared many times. CDR3 loop: CASSLQAPAGGYNEQFF. The CDR3, as DNA: TGTGCCAGCAGCTTACAGGCCCCGGCGGGCGGTTACAATGAGCAGTTCTTC. The chain has TRBV7-7 and TRBJ2-1; tentatively, D is TRBD2 (5 bases). The CDR3 length is 17 residues. The germline V gene encodes CDR1 SSHAT and CDR2 FNYEAQ (reference sequence). V was trimmed by 2 bases and J by 4 bases, leaving 18 bases between them.

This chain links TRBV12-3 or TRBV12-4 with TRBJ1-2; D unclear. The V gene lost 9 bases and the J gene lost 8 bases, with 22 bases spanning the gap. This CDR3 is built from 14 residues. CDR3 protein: CASSPGRRLWGYTF. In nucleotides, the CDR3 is TGTGCCAGTTCCCCCGGGCGGAGGCTATGGGGCTACACCTTC.